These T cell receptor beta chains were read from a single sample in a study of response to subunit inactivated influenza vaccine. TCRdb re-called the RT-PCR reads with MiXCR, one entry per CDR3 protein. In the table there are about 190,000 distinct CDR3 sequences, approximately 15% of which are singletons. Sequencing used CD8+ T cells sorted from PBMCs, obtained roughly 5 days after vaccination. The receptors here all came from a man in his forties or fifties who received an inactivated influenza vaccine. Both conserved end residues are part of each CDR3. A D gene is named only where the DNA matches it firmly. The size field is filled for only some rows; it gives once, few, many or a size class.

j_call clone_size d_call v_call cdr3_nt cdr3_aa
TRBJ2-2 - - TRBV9 TGTGCCAGCAGCTTAGGAGGGGGTGTGAACACCGGGGAGCTGTTTTTT CASSLGGGVNTGELFF
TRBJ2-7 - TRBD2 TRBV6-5 TGTGCCAGCAGTTACTCCCGAGGGAGGGCGACCGAGCAGTACTTC CASSYSRGRATEQYF
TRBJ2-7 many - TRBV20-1 TGCAGTGCTCGACACCCAGCGAAGAGCTCCTACGAGCAGTACTTC CSARHPAKSSYEQYF
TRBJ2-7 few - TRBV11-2 TGTGCCAGCAGCCCAACGGGCGAGCAGTACTTC CASSPTGEQYF
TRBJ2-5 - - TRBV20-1 TGCAGTGCCCTCGTCGGGTACCAAGAGACCCAGTACTTC CSALVGYQETQYF
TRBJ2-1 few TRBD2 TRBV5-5 TGTGCCAGCAGCACGTGGACTAGCGGGGGCAATGAGCAGTTCTTC CASSTWTSGGNEQFF
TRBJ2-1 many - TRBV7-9 TGTGCCAGCAGCTTAGTTGCGGGGAGATACAATGAGCAGTTCTTC CASSLVAGRYNEQFF
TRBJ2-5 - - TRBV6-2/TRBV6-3 TGTGCCAGCAGTTACGTGGGCAGCGGGGAGACCCAGTACTTC CASSYVGSGETQYF
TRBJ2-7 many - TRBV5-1 TGCGCCAGCAGGTTGGGGGAAAACTACGAGCAGTACTTC CASRLGENYEQYF
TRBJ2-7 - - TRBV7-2 TGTGCCAGCAGCGCTACTAGCCACTACGAGCAGTACTTC CASSATSHYEQYF
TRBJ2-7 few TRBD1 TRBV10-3 TGTGCCATCAGTGAGGGGATGGGGCAGGGGGCGAGTCTAATTTACGCGTACGAGCAGTACTTC CAISEGMGQGASLIYAYEQYF
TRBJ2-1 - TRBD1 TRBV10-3 TGTGCCATCAGCGACAGGGCTGCCTACAATGAGCAGTTCTTC CAISDRAAYNEQFF
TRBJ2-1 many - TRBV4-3 TGCGCCAGCAGCCAACAACTTTCGGGGAGACGCTACCCCAATGAGCAGTTCTTC CASSQQLSGRRYPNEQFF
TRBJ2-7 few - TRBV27 TGTGCCAGCAGTCTGCAGGGCAGAACCTACGAGCAGTACTTC CASSLQGRTYEQYF
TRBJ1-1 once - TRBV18 TGTGCCAGCTCACGACCGGGGGACACTGAAGCTTTCTTT CASSRPGDTEAFF